A selection of T cell receptor beta chains follows, all from one sample in a study of post-analysis software for immune sequencing data. MiXCR, run by TCRdb on the PCR reads, gives a single entry per CDR3 protein. The sample has some 690,000 distinct CDR3 sequences, around 64% seen once. Material for sequencing was blood. These receptors were obtained from a girl aged 2 to 10 with multiple sclerosis. The conserved cysteine and the conserved F or W are not part of the CDR3 here. D genes are given only for firm matches. Size is omitted from some rows. Given values are once, few, many or a class for expanded clones.

v_call	j_call	clone_size	d_call	cdr3_aa
TRBV7-2	TRBJ1-1	.	.	ASSLRRTSEAF
TRBV7-9	TRBJ1-2	.	.	ASSQEGNHYGYT
TRBV5-1	.	.	TRBD1	ASSEGQIKETQY
TRBV3-1	TRBJ1-1	.	.	ASSRKPGTFNTEAF
TRBV6-4	TRBJ2-1	few	.	ASSDVAISEQF
TRBV15	TRBJ2-7	.	.	ATSRDPGDEQY
TRBV5-1	TRBJ2-3	.	TRBD2	ASSLEGGSPDTQY
TRBV29-1	TRBJ2-1	.	TRBD2	SVSGLAYNEQF
TRBV20-1	TRBJ2-5	few	.	SASPGVLQETQY
TRBV5-1	TRBJ2-5	.	TRBD2	ASAPGGVSAQETQY
TRBV6-5	TRBJ2-1	.	TRBD2	ASSSIAGGPDNEQF
TRBV12-3/TRBV12-4	TRBJ2-3	.	.	ASRSDQGLSTDTQY
TRBV5-1	.	few	.	ASSLAVGGEQY
TRBV15	TRBJ2-7	few	.	ATSREAALYEQY
TRBV7-9	TRBJ1-6	.	.	ASSLDGGYNSPLH
TRBV5-1	TRBJ1-5	once	.	ASSLRAVVPQH
TRBV4-1	TRBJ2-6	.	.	ASSLAGTSGANVLT
TRBV30	TRBJ1-1	few	.	AWSRGMNTEAF
TRBV7-2	TRBJ2-1	once	.	ACSSGLPNEQF
TRBV7-9	TRBJ2-1	.	.	ASSFTGGGPYNEQF
TRBV6-5	TRBJ2-7	few	.	ASRPWDGPYEQY
TRBV2	TRBJ2-1	.	TRBD1	ASSEQGADNEQF
TRBV29-1	TRBJ1-1	.	.	SVDGGITEAF
TRBV7-9	.	.	.	ASSLDLGTETQY
TRBV7-9	TRBJ2-1	.	.	ASSGLGTPACDEQF
TRBV6-6	TRBJ2-5	.	TRBD1	ASSGGTGRDKTQY
TRBV7-9	TRBJ2-7	.	TRBD1	ASSPDSGQGDEQY
TRBV7-3	TRBJ2-1	once	.	ASSPGHEIGEQF
TRBV20-1	TRBJ2-7	.	TRBD2	SARSASGSYEQY
TRBV10-3	TRBJ1-1	.	.	AMGREGENTEAF
TRBV5-6	TRBJ2-4	.	.	ASSPVGEDIQY
TRBV6-5	TRBJ2-1	.	.	ASSYRPGGNEQF
TRBV7-9	TRBJ1-2	.	.	ASSSRTSGNYGYT
TRBV20-1	TRBJ2-3	.	TRBD2	SARRLAASGRESTDTQY
TRBV24-1	TRBJ2-1	.	.	ATSDLPGSYEQF
TRBV20-1	TRBJ2-1	once	.	SARDRLRHNEQF
TRBV20-1	TRBJ1-5	few	.	SARVYGSNQPQH
TRBV10-3	TRBJ2-3	few	TRBD2	AITQHQREVGDTQY
TRBV20-1	TRBJ2-5	.	TRBD2	SAFGTSGMQETQY
TRBV5-6	TRBJ2-5	.	.	ASSWGARETQY
TRBV20-1	TRBJ2-1	.	TRBD2	SAFAAGGYNEQF
TRBV12-3/TRBV12-4	TRBJ2-3	.	TRBD1	ASSSGTGRSDTQY
TRBV5-1	TRBJ2-1	.	.	ASSWMSESSYNEQF
TRBV5-1	TRBJ2-2	.	TRBD2	ASTGTSGTGELF
TRBV12-3/TRBV12-4	.	.	TRBD2	ASSPAGSRETQY
TRBV11-2	TRBJ1-6	.	.	ASSFNQASPLH
TRBV7-3	TRBJ2-7	.	.	ASSQAGLGEEQY
TRBV29-1	TRBJ2-3	few	.	SVGTHTDTQY
TRBV27	.	.	.	ASSPGDSWSAEQY
TRBV4-3	.	.	TRBD2	ASSLSPSGGYGETQY
TRBV20-1	TRBJ2-1	.	TRBD2	SASMTSLGDEQF
TRBV10-3	TRBJ2-5	many	.	AISEGETQY
TRBV29-1	TRBJ1-1	.	.	SVVGGALNTEAF